This T cell receptor beta chain was observed in a study of immune reconstitution after stem cell transplant in scleroderma. CDR1 and CDR2 (germline): ENHRY, SYGVKD. This CDR3 spans 16 amino acids. With 4 bases clipped from V and 5 bases from J, the junction kept 8 bases outside the gene matches. This clonotype was seen only a few times. A single record per CDR3 protein comes from TCRdb applying MiXCR to the RT-PCR reads. The table has more than 2,000 distinct CDR3 sequences, over 8.5% seen once; the top ten hold around a quarter. The chain combines TRBV10-3 with TRBJ2-1; the match to TRBD1 covers 10 bases. The origin of this receptor is a male donor with systemic sclerosis. Specimen collection occurred before or after autologous hematopoietic stem cell transplantation (not recorded which). The CDR3 DNA is TGTGCCATCAGTGGGGGACAGGGGAAGGGGGACAATGAGCAGTTCTTC. This encodes CAISGGQGKGDNEQFF.